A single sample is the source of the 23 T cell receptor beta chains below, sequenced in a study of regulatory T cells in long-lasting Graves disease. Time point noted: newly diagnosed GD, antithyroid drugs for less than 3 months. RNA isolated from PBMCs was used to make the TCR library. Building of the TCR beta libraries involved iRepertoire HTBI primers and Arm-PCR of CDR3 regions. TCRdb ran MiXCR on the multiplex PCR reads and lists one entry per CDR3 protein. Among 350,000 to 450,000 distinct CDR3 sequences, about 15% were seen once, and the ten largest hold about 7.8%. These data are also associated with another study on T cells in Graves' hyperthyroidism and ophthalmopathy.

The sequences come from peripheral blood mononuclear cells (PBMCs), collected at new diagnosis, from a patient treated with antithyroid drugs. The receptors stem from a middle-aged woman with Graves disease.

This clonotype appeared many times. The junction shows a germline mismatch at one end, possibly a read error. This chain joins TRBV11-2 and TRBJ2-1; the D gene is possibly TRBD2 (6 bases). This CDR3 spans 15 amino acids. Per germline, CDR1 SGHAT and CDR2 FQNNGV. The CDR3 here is CASSLGASVPIIRIF. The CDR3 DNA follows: TGTGCCAGCAGCTTAGGGGCTAGCGTGCCGATTATTAGAATCTTC.

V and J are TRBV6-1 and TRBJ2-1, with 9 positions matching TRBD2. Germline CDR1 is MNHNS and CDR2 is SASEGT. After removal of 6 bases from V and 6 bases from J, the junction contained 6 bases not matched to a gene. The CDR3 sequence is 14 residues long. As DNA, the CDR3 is TGTGCCAGCAGCACCGGGACTAGCTCCAATGAGCAGTTCTTC. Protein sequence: CASSTGTSSNEQFF.

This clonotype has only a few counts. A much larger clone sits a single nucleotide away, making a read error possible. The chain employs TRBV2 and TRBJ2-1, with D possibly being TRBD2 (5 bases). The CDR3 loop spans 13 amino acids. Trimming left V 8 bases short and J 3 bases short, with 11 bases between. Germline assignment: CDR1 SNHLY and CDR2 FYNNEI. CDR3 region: CASFETNYNEQFF. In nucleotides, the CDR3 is TGTGCCAGCTTTGAGACTAACTACAATGAGCAGTTCTTC.

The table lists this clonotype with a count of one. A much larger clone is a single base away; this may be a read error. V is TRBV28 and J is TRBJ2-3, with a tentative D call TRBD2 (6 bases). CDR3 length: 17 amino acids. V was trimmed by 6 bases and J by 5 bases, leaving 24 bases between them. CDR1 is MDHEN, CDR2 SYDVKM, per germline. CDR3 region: CASRFFFGGKGVDTQYF. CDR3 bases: TGTGCCAGCAGGTTTTTTTTTGGCGGGAAGGGAGTAGATACGCAGTATTTT. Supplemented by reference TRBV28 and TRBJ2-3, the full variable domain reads DVKVTQSSRYLVKRTGEKVFLECVQDMDHENMFWYRQDPGLGLRLIYFSYDVKMKEKGDIPEGYSVSREKKERFSLILESASTNQTSMYLCASRFFFGGKGVDTQYFGPGTRLTVL.

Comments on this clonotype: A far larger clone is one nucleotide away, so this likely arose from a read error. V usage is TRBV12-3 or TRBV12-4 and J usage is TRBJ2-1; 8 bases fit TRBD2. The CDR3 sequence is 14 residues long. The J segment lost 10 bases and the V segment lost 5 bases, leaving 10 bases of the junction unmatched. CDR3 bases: TGTGCCAGCAGTGCAGCGGGAGTGAGCTACGAGCAGTTCTTC. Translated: CASSAAGVSYEQFF.

CDR3 in amino acids: CASRLATGGGQPQHF. CDR3 bases: TGTGCCAGCAGGCTGGCGACAGGGGGCGGTCAGCCCCAGCATTTT. V is TRBV28 and J is TRBJ1-5, with 10 positions matching TRBD1. The germline gives CDR1 MDHEN, CDR2 SYDVKM. The CDR3 consists of 15 residues. V was pared by 6 bases and J by 6 bases, with 8 bases of the junction left unmatched.

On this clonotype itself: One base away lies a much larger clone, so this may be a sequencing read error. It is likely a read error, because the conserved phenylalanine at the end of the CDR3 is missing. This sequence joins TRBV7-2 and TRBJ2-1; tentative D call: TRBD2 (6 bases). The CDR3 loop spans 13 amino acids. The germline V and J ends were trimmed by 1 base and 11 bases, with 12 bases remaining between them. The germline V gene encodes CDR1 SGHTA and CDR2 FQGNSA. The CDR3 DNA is TGTGCCAGCAGCTTAGGTCCGGGCGGGAAGCAGTTCTTA. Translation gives CASSLGPGGKQFL.

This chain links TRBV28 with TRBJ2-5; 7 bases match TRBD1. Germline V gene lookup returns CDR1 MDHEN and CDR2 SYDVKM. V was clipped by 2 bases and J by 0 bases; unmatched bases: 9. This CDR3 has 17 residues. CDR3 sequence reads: CASSLDRARRYQETQYF. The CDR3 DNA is TGTGCCAGCAGTTTAGACAGGGCCAGACGGTACCAAGAGACCCAGTACTTC.

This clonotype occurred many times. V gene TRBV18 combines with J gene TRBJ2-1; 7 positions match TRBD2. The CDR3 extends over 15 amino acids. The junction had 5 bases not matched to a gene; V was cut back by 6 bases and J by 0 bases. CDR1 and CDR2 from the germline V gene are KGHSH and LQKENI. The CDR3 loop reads CASSVRGSSYNEQFF. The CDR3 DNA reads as TGTGCCAGCTCCGTGCGGGGGAGCTCCTACAATGAGCAGTTCTTC. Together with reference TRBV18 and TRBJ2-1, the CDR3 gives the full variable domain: NAGVMQNPRHLVRRRGQEARLRCSPMKGHSHVYWYRQLPEEGLKFMVYLQKENIIDESGMPKERFSAEFPKEGPSILRIQQVVRGDSAAYFCASSVRGSSYNEQFFGPGTRLTVL.

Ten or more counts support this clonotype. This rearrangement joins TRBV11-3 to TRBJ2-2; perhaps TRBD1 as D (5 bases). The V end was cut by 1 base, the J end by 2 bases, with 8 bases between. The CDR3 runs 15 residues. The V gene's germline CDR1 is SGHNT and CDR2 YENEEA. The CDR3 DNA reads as TGTGCCAGCAGCTTAGTACAGGCTAACACCGGGGAGCTGTTTTTT. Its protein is CASSLVQANTGELFF.

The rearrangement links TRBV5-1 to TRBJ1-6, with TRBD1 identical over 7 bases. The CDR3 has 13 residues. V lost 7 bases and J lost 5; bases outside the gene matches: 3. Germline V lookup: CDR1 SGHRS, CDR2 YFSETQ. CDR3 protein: CASRDRNNSPLHF. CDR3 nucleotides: TGCGCCAGCCGGGACAGAAATAATTCACCCCTCCACTTT.

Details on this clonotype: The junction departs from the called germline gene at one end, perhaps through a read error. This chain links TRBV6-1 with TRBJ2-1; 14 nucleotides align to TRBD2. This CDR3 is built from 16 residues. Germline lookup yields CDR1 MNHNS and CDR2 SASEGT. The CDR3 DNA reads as TGTGTCAGCGGCACGGGACTAGCGGGAGAGGTGCATGAGCAGTTCTTC. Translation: CVSGTGLAGEVHEQFF.

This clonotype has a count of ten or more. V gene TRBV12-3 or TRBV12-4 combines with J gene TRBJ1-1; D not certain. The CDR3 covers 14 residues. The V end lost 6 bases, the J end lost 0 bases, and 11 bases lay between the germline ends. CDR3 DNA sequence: TGTGCCAGCAGCCGATTTCAGATGAACACTGAAGCTTTCTTT. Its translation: CASSRFQMNTEAFF.

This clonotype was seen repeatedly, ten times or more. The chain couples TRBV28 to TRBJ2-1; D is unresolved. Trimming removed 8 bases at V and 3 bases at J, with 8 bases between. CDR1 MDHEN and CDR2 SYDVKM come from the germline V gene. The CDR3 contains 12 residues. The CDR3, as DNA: TGTGCCAGCGGAGTAGGCTACAATGAGCAGTTCTTC. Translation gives CASGVGYNEQFF. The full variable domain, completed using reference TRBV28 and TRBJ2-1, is DVKVTQSSRYLVKRTGEKVFLECVQDMDHENMFWYRQDPGLGLRLIYFSYDVKMKEKGDIPEGYSVSREKKERFSLILESASTNQTSMYLCASGVGYNEQFFGPGTRLTVL.

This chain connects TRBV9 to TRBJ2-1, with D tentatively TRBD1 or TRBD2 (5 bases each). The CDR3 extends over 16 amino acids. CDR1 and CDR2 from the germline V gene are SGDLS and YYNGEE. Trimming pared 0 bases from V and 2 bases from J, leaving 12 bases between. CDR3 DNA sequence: TGTGCCAGCAGCGTAGGAGGGGCTTTCACCTACAATGAGCAGTTCTTC. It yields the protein CASSVGGAFTYNEQFF.

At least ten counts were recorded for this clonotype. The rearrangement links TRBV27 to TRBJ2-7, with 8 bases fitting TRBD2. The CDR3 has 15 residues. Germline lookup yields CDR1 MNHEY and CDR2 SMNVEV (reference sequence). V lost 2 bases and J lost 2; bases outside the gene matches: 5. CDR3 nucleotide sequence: TGTGCCAGCAGTTTAGCCCCGGGGGGGGCCTACGAGCAGTACTTC. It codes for CASSLAPGGAYEQYF.

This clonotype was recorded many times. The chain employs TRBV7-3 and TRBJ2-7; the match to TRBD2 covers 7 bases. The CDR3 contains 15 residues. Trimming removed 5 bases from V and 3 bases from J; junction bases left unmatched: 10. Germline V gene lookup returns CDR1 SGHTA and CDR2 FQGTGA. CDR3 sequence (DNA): TGTGCCAGCAGCCCGGGGGAAGCGGGAATCTACGAGCAGTACTTC. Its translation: CASSPGEAGIYEQYF. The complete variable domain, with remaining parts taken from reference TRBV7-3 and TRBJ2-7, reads GAGVSQTPSNKVTEKGKYVELRCDPISGHTALYWYRQSLGQGPEFLIYFQGTGAADDSGLPNDRFFAVRPEGSVSTLKIQRTERGDSAVYLCASSPGEAGIYEQYFGPGTRLTVT.

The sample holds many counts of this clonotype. CDR3 residues: CASSPSREQYF. The CDR3 DNA sequence: TGTGCCAGCAGCCCTTCCCGGGAGCAGTACTTC. The rearrangement joins TRBV12-3 or TRBV12-4 to TRBJ2-7; no definite D call. The CDR3 runs 11 residues. V was pared by 6 bases and J by 7 bases, with 10 bases between.

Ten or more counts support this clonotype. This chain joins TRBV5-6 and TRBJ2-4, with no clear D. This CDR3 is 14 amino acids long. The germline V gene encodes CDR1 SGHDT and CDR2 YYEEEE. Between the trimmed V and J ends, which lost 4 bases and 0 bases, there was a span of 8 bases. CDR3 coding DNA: TGTGCCAGCAGCACGACAAGAGCCAAAAACATTCAGTACTTC. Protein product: CASSTTRAKNIQYF.

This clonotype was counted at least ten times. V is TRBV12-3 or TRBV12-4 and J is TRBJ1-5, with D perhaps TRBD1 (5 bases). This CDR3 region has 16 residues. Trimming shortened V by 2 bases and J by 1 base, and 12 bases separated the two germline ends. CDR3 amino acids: CASSLRGMGSNQPQHF. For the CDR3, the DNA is TGTGCCAGCAGTTTAAGGGGTATGGGCAGCAATCAGCCCCAGCATTTT.

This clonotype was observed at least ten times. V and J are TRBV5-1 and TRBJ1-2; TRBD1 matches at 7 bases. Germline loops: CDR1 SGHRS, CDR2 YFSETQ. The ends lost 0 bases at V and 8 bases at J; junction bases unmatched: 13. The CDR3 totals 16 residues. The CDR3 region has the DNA TGCGCCAGCAGCTTGGGACAGGGCCCGGTCTTCGGCGGCTACACCTTC. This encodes CASSLGQGPVFGGYTF.

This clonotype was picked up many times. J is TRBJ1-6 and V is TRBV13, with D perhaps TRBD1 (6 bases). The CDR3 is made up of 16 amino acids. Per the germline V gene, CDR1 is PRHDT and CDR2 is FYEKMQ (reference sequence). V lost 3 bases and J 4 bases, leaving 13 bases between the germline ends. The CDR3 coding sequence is TGTGCCAGCAGCTTCTCCAGGGGAGGATATAATTCACCCCTCCACTTT. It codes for CASSFSRGGYNSPLHF.

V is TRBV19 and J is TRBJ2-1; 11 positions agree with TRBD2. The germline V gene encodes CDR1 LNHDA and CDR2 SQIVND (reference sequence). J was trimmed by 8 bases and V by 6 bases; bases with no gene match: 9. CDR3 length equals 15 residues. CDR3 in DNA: TGTGCCAGTAGAGAACTAGCGGGAGCCCGTTATGAGCAGTTCTTC. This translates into CASRELAGARYEQFF.